Listed below are T cell receptor beta chains from one sample, sequenced in a study of blood T cell repertoires in COVID-19. Generated by immunoSEQ multiplex PCR, the TCRdb table keeps only in-frame clones and is missing some. The table records some 33,000 clones, more than 70% of them present only once. The sample was peripheral blood. Receptor source: a human donor in a cohort sampled during active COVID-19. The CDR3 runs from the conserved cysteine through the conserved F or W. D genes are given only for firm matches. Expanded clones are given a class, and other clones once, few, many or no size at all.

V	J	size	D	CDR3	DNA
TRBV6-5	TRBJ1-2	.	TRBD1	CASSYVQGAGNYGYTF	TGTGCCAGCAGTTATGTACAGGGGGCGGGTAACTATGGCTACACCTTC
TRBV5-1	TRBJ1-6	.	.	CASSFDRINSPLHF	TGCGCCAGCAGCTTCGACAGGATCAATTCACCCCTCCACTTT
TRBV3-1/TRBV3-2	TRBJ2-7	.	.	CASSQAGYEDEQYF	TGTGCCAGCAGCCAAGCGGGATATGAAGACGAGCAGTACTTC
TRBV3-1/TRBV3-2	TRBJ1-2	.	TRBD1	CASSQVQGYGYTF	TGTGCCAGCAGCCAAGTACAGGGGTATGGCTACACCTTC
TRBV27	TRBJ2-7	.	TRBD2	CASSLVLAGGPYEQYF	TGTGCCAGCAGTTTGGTACTAGCGGGAGGGCCATACGAGCAGTACTTC
TRBV30	TRBJ2-1	.	.	CAWSEPGLTKASEQFF	TGTGCCTGGAGCGAGCCGGGACTCACCAAAGCCAGTGAGCAGTTCTTC
TRBV27	TRBJ2-1	.	.	CASSLRGNEQFF	TGTGCCAGCAGTTTAAGGGGGAATGAGCAGTTCTTC
TRBV5-4	TRBJ1-1	.	.	CASSRGFDVEAFF	TGTGCCAGCAGCAGGGGCTTCGACGTTGAGGCTTTCTTT
TRBV6-5	TRBJ2-2	.	.	CASSYSLATVTGELFF	TGTGCCAGCAGTTACTCATTGGCGACTGTGACCGGGGAGCTGTTTTTT
TRBV27	TRBJ2-7	.	TRBD1	CASSPGTGGYEQYF	TGTGCCAGCAGTCCCGGGACAGGGGGCTACGAGCAGTACTTC
TRBV2	TRBJ1-6	.	.	CASSDAGQGVNNSPLHF	TGTGCCAGCAGTGACGCTGGGCAGGGTGTAAATAATTCACCCCTCCACTTT
TRBV10-3	TRBJ2-5	.	TRBD1	CATIGQGETQYF	TGTGCCACGATCGGACAGGGAGAGACCCAGTACTTC
TRBV25-1	TRBJ1-3	once	TRBD1	CASGTGVTGNTIYF	TGTGCCAGCGGGACAGGGGTCACTGGAAACACCATATATTTT
TRBV6-5	TRBJ1-3	.	.	CASSPWAGNGNTIYF	TGTGCCAGCAGTCCTTGGGCAGGGAACGGAAACACCATATATTTT
TRBV6-1	TRBJ2-7	few	TRBD1	CASSESLSGTGRYEQYF	TGTGCCAGCAGTGAATCCCTGAGCGGGACAGGGCGGTACGAGCAGTACTTC
TRBV5-8	TRBJ2-7	.	.	CASSSSTDNYEQYF	TGTGCCAGCAGCTCTTCGACAGATAACTACGAGCAGTACTTC
TRBV10-3	TRBJ1-1	.	TRBD1	CAISDSGQGGEAFF	TGTGCCATCAGTGACTCCGGACAGGGAGGTGAAGCTTTCTTT
TRBV5-5	TRBJ2-7	.	.	CASSLGGYYEQYF	TGTGCCAGCAGCTTGGGAGGGTACTACGAGCAGTACTTC
TRBV6-5	TRBJ2-7	.	.	CASSYSASSSYEQYF	TGTGCCAGCAGTTACTCCGCTAGCAGCTCCTACGAGCAGTACTTC
TRBV4-1	TRBJ2-3	.	TRBD2	CASSLHPSTPSGGDTQYF	TGCGCCAGCAGCCTACACCCCAGCACGCCTAGCGGGGGGGATACGCAGTATTTT
TRBV7-6	TRBJ2-5	.	.	CASSLTGNKETQYF	TGTGCCAGCAGCTTAACGGGTAATAAAGAGACCCAGTACTTC
TRBV2	TRBJ2-5	.	TRBD2	CASTGWGLAGLKGETQYF	TGTGCCAGCACGGGGTGGGGACTAGCGGGACTTAAGGGAGAGACCCAGTACTTC
TRBV21-1	TRBJ2-1	.	.	CASSATGGQGYDEQFF	TGTGCCAGCAGCGCAACGGGAGGACAGGGCTACGATGAGCAGTTCTTC
TRBV6-6	TRBJ2-5	.	.	CASSLTGLQETQYF	TGTGCCAGCAGTCTTACAGGGCTGCAAGAGACCCAGTACTTC
TRBV18	TRBJ2-1	.	TRBD1	CASSLPGQGYNEQFF	TGTGCCAGCTCACTGCCGGGACAGGGGTACAATGAGCAGTTCTTC
TRBV10-3	TRBJ2-4	.	.	CAISVLTGGAPGNIQYF	TGTGCCATCAGTGTCCTGACGGGCGGGGCTCCTGGGAACATTCAGTACTTC
TRBV11-2	TRBJ2-3	.	TRBD2	CASSPRDYPTDTQYF	TGTGCCAGCAGCCCCCGGGACTACCCCACAGATACGCAGTATTTT
TRBV5-1	TRBJ1-1	once	.	CASSFGGNTEAFF	TGCGCCAGCAGCTTTGGCGGGAACACTGAAGCTTTCTTT
TRBV7-9	TRBJ1-4	once	.	CASRLGLGEKLFF	TGTGCCAGCAGACTCGGACTTGGGGAAAAACTGTTTTTT
TRBV27	TRBJ2-6	.	TRBD1	CASSLRWDSRSGANVLTF	TGTGCCAGCAGTTTAAGGTGGGACAGTCGCTCTGGGGCCAACGTCCTGACTTTC
TRBV10-3	TRBJ2-1	.	.	CAISGTPLPYNEQFF	TGTGCCATCAGTGGGACACCTCTCCCTTACAATGAGCAGTTCTTC
TRBV6-5	TRBJ2-3	.	TRBD1	CAAGTVFPTDTQYF	TGTGCCGCCGGGACAGTGTTTCCCACAGATACGCAGTATTTT
TRBV2	TRBJ1-4	.	TRBD1	CASNTGGTNEKLFF	TGTGCCAGCAATACAGGGGGCACTAATGAAAAACTGTTTTTT
TRBV6-4	TRBJ2-1	few	.	CASSDSKADEQFF	TGTGCCAGCAGTGACTCGAAGGCGGATGAGCAGTTCTTC
TRBV29-1	TRBJ2-7	.	TRBD2	CSVGGAGGYEQYF	TGCAGCGTTGGCGGAGCGGGGGGCTACGAGCAGTACTTC
TRBV10-3	TRBJ2-3	.	.	CATAGERGHPDTQYF	TGTGCCACCGCCGGGGAGCGGGGACACCCAGATACGCAGTATTTT
TRBV18	TRBJ1-6	.	.	CASSPGAETSPLHF	TGTGCCAGCTCGCCCGGAGCCGAGACTTCACCCCTCCACTTT
TRBV4-2	TRBJ1-4	.	.	CASSQAHFTGLVEKLFF	TGTGCCAGCAGCCAAGCTCATTTCACAGGGTTGGTGGAAAAACTGTTTTTT
TRBV27	TRBJ1-6	.	.	CASSLSPAAGTPSSYNSPLHF	TGTGCCAGCAGTTTATCTCCCGCCGCCGGGACACCGAGCTCCTATAATTCACCCCTCCACTTT
TRBV28	TRBJ2-7	medium-sized	TRBD1	CASGRRDSNYEQYF	TGTGCCAGCGGGCGTAGGGACAGCAATTACGAGCAGTACTTC
TRBV18	TRBJ2-3	once	TRBD2	CASSPVLAGNTDTQYF	TGTGCCAGCTCACCTGTACTAGCGGGGAACACAGATACGCAGTATTTT